These T cell receptor beta chains were read from a single sample in a study of cytomegalovirus exposure and HLA in healthy donors. This table comes from immunoSEQ multiplex PCR, and its TCRdb copy is limited to in-frame clones, with some not included. The sample consists of roughly 120,000 clones, about 74% of them appearing once. Sample: PBMCs. These receptors originate from a woman between 45 and 60 years old in good health and CMV-seropositive. Each CDR3 is given with its conserved first and last residue. Fields, in order: V gene, J gene, clone size, D gene, CDR3 DNA, CDR3 protein. D genes are given only for firm matches. Where a row states a size, it is once, few, many or the class of an expanded clone; other rows omit it.

v_gene: TRBV10-3; j_gene: TRBJ1-4; abundance: -; d_gene: -; CDR3nt: TGTGCCATCAGCCCAGGTTCAGGCTCTAATGAAAAACTGTTTTTT; CDR3aa: CAISPGSGSNEKLFF
v_gene: TRBV2; j_gene: TRBJ2-1; abundance: -; d_gene: -; CDR3nt: TGTGCCAGCACGGGCCAGGGCGGATATGAGCAGTTCTTC; CDR3aa: CASTGQGGYEQFF
v_gene: TRBV7-9; j_gene: TRBJ2-5; abundance: -; d_gene: TRBD2; CDR3nt: TGTGCCAGCAGCTTAGTAGCGGGGGGACTTCAAGAGACCCAGTACTTC; CDR3aa: CASSLVAGGLQETQYF
v_gene: TRBV4-2; j_gene: TRBJ2-5; abundance: -; d_gene: TRBD2; CDR3nt: TGTGCCAGCAGCCAAGATCGAGCGGGGGGTTTTCAAGAGACCCAGTACTTC; CDR3aa: CASSQDRAGGFQETQYF
v_gene: TRBV29-1; j_gene: TRBJ1-5; abundance: -; d_gene: TRBD1; CDR3nt: TGCAGCGCTATGACAGGGAACCAGCCCCAGCATTTT; CDR3aa: CSAMTGNQPQHF
v_gene: TRBV5-1; j_gene: TRBJ1-2; abundance: -; d_gene: TRBD1; CDR3nt: TGCGCCAGCAGCCTAACGGGGGACAGTTATGGCTACACCTTC; CDR3aa: CASSLTGDSYGYTF
v_gene: TRBV15; j_gene: TRBJ1-4; abundance: few; d_gene: -; CDR3nt: TGTGCCACCAGCAGAAGGACAGAAAAACTGTTTTTT; CDR3aa: CATSRRTEKLFF
v_gene: TRBV2; j_gene: TRBJ2-5; abundance: -; d_gene: -; CDR3nt: TGTGCCAGCAGAGTATCTGTTACGGAGCAGTACTTC; CDR3aa: CASRVSVTEQYF
v_gene: TRBV5-1; j_gene: TRBJ2-1; abundance: -; d_gene: TRBD2; CDR3nt: TGCGCCAGCAGCCCCAACCCTAGCGGGGGGGACAGTGAGCAGTTCTTC; CDR3aa: CASSPNPSGGDSEQFF
v_gene: TRBV29-1; j_gene: TRBJ2-7; abundance: few; d_gene: TRBD1; CDR3nt: TGCAGCGCGAGACAGGGGGTGGGCTACGAGCAGTACTTC; CDR3aa: CSARQGVGYEQYF
v_gene: TRBV4-3; j_gene: TRBJ1-2; abundance: few; d_gene: TRBD1; CDR3nt: TGCGCCAGCAGCCAAGGGACAGGGGGCTATGGCTACACCTTC; CDR3aa: CASSQGTGGYGYTF
v_gene: TRBV28; j_gene: TRBJ1-2; abundance: once; d_gene: TRBD1; CDR3nt: TGTGCCAGCAGTGGACAGGGGGCGAACGGCTACACCTTC; CDR3aa: CASSGQGANGYTF
v_gene: TRBV11-2; j_gene: TRBJ2-7; abundance: -; d_gene: -; CDR3nt: TGTGCCAGCAGCTTAGGAGTGAGGAGCTCCTACGAGCAGTACTTC; CDR3aa: CASSLGVRSSYEQYF
v_gene: TRBV5-1; j_gene: TRBJ2-7; abundance: -; d_gene: -; CDR3nt: TGCGCCAGCAGTCCTTGGGGAGACGACGAGCAGTACTTC; CDR3aa: CASSPWGDDEQYF
v_gene: TRBV4-1; j_gene: TRBJ1-4; abundance: many; d_gene: TRBD1; CDR3nt: TGCGCCAGCAGCCAAGGGAAATATACAGGGGCTCGTAATGAAAAACTGTTTTTT; CDR3aa: CASSQGKYTGARNEKLFF
v_gene: TRBV9; j_gene: TRBJ2-1; abundance: -; d_gene: -; CDR3nt: TGTGCCAGCAGCCCAGATCGGAGGGGGGGCTACAATGAGCAGTTCTTC; CDR3aa: CASSPDRRGGYNEQFF
v_gene: TRBV25-1; j_gene: TRBJ1-3; abundance: -; d_gene: -; CDR3nt: TGTGCCAGCAGTGTAGGAAACACCATATATTTT; CDR3aa: CASSVGNTIYF
v_gene: TRBV19; j_gene: TRBJ2-1; abundance: -; d_gene: TRBD2; CDR3nt: TGTGCCAGTAGTCCACAAGCGGGGGAACTGTTTGAGCAGTTCTTC; CDR3aa: CASSPQAGELFEQFF
v_gene: TRBV7-6; j_gene: TRBJ1-3; abundance: -; d_gene: TRBD1; CDR3nt: TGTGCCAGCAGCTCCGGACAGGGCTCTGGAAACACCATATATTTT; CDR3aa: CASSSGQGSGNTIYF
v_gene: TRBV11-2; j_gene: TRBJ2-3; abundance: once; d_gene: TRBD2; CDR3nt: TGTGCCAGCAGCTTAGGACCGGGACTAGCGGGGGGAGATACGCAGTATTTT; CDR3aa: CASSLGPGLAGGDTQYF
v_gene: TRBV7-7; j_gene: TRBJ2-7; abundance: once; d_gene: -; CDR3nt: TGTGCCAGCAGCCCAATTGGGGGGGCAATCTACGAGCAGTACTTC; CDR3aa: CASSPIGGAIYEQYF
v_gene: TRBV7-9; j_gene: TRBJ2-5; abundance: few; d_gene: TRBD1; CDR3nt: TGTGCCAGCAGCTATAACCGGGACAGGATGGGGACCCAGTACTTC; CDR3aa: CASSYNRDRMGTQYF